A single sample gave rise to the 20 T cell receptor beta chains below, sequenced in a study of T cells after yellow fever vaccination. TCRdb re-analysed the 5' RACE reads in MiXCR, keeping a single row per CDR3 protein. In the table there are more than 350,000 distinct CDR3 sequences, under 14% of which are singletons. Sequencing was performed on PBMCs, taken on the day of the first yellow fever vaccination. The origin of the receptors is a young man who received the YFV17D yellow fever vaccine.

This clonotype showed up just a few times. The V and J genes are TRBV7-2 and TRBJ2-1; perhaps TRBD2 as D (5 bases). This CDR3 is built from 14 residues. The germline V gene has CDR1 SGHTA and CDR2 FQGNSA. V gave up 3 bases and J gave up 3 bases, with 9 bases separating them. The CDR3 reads CASSLTGDYNEQFF. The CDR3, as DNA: TGTGCCAGCAGCTTGACCGGGGACTACAATGAGCAGTTCTTC.

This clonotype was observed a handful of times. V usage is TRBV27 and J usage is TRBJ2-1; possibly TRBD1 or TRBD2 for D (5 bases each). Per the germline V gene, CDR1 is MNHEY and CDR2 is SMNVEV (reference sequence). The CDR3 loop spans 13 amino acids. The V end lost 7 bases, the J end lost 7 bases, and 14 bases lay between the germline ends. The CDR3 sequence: CASTPGPSNEQFF. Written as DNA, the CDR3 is TGTGCCAGCACTCCGGGGCCGAGTAATGAGCAGTTCTTC.

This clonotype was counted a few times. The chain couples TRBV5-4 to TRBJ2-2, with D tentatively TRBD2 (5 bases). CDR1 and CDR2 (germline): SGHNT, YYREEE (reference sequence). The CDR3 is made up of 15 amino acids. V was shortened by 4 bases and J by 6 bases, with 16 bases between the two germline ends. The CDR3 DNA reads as TGTGCCAGCAGCCTAAACCTCGGGCGGGCCGGGGAGCTGTTTTTT. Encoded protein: CASSLNLGRAGELFF.

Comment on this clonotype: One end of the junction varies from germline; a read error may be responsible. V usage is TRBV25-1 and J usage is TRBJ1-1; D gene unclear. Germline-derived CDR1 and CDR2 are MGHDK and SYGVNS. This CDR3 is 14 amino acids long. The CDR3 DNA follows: TGTGCCAGCAGTCCCTTGGCCGGGCGCACTGTAGCTTTCTTT. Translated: CASSPLAGRTVAFF.

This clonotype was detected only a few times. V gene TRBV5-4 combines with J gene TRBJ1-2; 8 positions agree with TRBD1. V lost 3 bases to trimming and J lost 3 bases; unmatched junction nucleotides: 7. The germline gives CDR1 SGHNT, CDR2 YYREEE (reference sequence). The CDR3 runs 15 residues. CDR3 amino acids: CASSWTVQGDYGYTF. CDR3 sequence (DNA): TGTGCCAGCAGCTGGACGGTACAGGGGGACTATGGCTACACCTTC.

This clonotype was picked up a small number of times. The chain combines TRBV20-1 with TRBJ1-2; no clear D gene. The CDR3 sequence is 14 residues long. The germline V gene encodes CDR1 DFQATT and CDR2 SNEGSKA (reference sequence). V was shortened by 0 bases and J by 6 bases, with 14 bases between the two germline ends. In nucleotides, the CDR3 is TGCAGTGCTAGAGATGTGGGCAGGAGCAATGGCTACACCTTC. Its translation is CSARDVGRSNGYTF.

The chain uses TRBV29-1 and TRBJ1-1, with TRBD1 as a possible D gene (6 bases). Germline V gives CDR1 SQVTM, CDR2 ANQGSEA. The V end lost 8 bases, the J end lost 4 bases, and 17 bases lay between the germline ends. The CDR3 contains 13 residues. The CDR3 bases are TGCAGCTCCTCGGAGGGGGGGGGCACTGAAGCTTTCTTT. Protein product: CSSSEGGGTEAFF. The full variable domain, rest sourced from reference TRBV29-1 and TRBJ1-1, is SAVISQKPSRDICQRGTSLTIQCQVDSQVTMMFWYRQQPGQSLTLIATANQGSEATYESGFVIDKFPISRPNLTFSTLTVSNMSPEDSSIYLCSSSEGGGTEAFFGQGTRLTVV.

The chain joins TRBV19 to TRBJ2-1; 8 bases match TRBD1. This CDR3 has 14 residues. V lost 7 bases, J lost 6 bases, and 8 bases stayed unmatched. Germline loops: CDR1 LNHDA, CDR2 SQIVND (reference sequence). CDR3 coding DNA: TGTGCCAGTACCCTCCGGACAGGGCGCAATGAGCAGTTCTTC. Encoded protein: CASTLRTGRNEQFF.

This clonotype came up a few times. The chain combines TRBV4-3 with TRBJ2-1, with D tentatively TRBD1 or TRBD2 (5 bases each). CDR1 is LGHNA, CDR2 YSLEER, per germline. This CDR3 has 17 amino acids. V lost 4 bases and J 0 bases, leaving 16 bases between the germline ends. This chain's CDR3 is CASSPSMDGASYNEQFF. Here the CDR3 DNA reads TGCGCCAGCAGCCCCTCCATGGACGGGGCCTCCTACAATGAGCAGTTCTTC.

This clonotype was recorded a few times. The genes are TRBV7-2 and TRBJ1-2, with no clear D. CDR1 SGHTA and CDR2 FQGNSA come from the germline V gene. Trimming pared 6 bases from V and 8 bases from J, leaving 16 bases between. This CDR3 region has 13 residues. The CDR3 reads CASSTGRVRGYTF. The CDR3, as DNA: TGTGCCAGCAGTACCGGGCGAGTACGAGGCTACACCTTC.

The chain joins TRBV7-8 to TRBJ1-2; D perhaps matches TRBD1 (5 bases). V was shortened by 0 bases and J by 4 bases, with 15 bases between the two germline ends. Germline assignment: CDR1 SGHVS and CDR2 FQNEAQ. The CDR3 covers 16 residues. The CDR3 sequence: CASSLARDFASYGYTF. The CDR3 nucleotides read TGTGCCAGCAGCTTAGCCAGGGACTTCGCTAGCTATGGCTACACCTTC.

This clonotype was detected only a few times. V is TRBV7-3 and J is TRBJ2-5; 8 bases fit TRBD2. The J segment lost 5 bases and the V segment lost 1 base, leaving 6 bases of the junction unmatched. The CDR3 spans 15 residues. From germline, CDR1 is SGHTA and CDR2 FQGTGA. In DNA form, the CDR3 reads TGTGCCAGCAGCTTAATTGCGGGGGGTGTGGAGACCCAGTACTTC. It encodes CASSLIAGGVETQYF.

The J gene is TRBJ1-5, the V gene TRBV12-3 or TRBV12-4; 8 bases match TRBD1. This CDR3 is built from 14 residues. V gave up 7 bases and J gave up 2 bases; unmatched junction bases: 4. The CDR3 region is CASNQQGGNQPQHF. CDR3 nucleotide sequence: TGTGCCAGCAATCAACAGGGGGGCAATCAGCCCCAGCATTTT.

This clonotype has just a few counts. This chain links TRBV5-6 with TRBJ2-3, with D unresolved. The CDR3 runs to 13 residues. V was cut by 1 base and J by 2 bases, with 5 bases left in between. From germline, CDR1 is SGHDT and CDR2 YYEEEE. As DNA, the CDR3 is TGTGCCAGCAGCTTGCCCTACACAGATACGCAGTATTTT. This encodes CASSLPYTDTQYF.

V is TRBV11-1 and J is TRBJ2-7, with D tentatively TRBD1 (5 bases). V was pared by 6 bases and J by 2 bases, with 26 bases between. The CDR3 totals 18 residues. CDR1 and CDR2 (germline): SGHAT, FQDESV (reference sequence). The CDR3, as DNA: TGTGCCAGCAGGCCGATCCAGGGCAGGGCCACCTTGACCTACGAGCAGTACTTC. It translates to CASRPIQGRATLTYEQYF.

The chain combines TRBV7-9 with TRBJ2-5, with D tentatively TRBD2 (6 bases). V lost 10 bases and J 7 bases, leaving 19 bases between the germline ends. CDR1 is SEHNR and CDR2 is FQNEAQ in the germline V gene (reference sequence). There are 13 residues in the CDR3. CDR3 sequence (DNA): TGTGCCATCAGGTTCCCGACTAGACGGACCCAGTACTTC. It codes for CAIRFPTRRTQYF.

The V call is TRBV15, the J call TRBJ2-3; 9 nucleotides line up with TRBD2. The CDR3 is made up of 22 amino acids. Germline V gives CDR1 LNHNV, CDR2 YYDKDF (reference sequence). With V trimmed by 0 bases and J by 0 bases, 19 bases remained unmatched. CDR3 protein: CATSREGRGASGVGTSTDTQYF. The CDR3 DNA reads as TGTGCCACCAGCAGAGAGGGGAGGGGGGCTAGCGGGGTAGGTACTAGCACAGATACGCAGTATTTT.

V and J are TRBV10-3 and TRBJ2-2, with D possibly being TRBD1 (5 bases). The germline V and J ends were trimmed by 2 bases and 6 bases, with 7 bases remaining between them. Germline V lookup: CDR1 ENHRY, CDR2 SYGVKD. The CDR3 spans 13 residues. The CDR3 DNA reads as TGTGCCATCAGTGAGCTGGGGCCCGGGGAGCTGTTTTTT. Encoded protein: CAISELGPGELFF.

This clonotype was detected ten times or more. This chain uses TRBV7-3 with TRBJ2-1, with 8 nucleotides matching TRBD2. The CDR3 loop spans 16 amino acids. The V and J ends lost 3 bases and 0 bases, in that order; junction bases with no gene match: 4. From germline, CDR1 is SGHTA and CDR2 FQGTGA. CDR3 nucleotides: TGTGCCAGCAGCTTCCTTAGCGGGGCCTCCTACAATGAGCAGTTCTTC. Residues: CASSFLSGASYNEQFF. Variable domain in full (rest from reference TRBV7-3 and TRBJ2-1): GAGVSQTPSNKVTEKGKYVELRCDPISGHTALYWYRQSLGQGPEFLIYFQGTGAADDSGLPNDRFFAVRPEGSVSTLKIQRTERGDSAVYLCASSFLSGASYNEQFFGPGTRLTVL.

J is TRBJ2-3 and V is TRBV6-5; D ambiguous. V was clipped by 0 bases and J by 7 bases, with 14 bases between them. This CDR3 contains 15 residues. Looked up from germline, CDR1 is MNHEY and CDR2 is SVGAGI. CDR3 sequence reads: CASSYSGEGPNTQYF. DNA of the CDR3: TGTGCCAGCAGTTACTCCGGCGAAGGCCCAAATACGCAGTATTTT.